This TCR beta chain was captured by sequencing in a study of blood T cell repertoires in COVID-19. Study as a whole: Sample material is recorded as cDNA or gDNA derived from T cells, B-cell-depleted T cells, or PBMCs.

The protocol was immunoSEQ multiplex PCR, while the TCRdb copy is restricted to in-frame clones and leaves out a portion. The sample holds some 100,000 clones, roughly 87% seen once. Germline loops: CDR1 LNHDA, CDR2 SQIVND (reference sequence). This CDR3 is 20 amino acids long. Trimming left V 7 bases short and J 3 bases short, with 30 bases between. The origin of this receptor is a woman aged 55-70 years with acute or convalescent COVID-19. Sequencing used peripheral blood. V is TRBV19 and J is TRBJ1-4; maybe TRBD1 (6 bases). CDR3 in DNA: TGTGCCAGTACCTCTCACTCGCGCGGGGGGGCCCCCCCTTCTAATGAAAAACTGTTTTTT. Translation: CASTSHSRGGAPPSNEKLFF.